This TCR beta chain was obtained from a study of T cell responses to AZD1222 COVID-19 vaccine. Study results and limitations: Donors skewed white British and female; clonal diversity was possibly underestimated. Receipt of two AZD1222 doses was followed by a rise in Spike-specific TCR breadth and depth.

The CDR3 runs 16 residues. Trimming shortened V by 0 bases and J by 5 bases, and 15 bases separated the two germline ends. The germline gives CDR1 SGDLS, CDR2 YYNGEE. For this clone: The antigen is unknown.

The method was immunoSEQ multiplex PCR; TCRdb's version includes in-frame clones alone and lacks a portion of them. The repertoire includes more than 75,000 clones, 83% of them detected once, and approximately 1.3% sits in the top ten. The source is an adult who received the AZD1222 COVID-19 vaccine. The sample here was peripheral blood, taken 28 days after the second AZD1222 dose. The chain combines TRBV9 with TRBJ2-1; D is possibly TRBD1 (5 bases). As DNA, the CDR3 is TGTGCCAGCAGCGTAGCCCCCAGCCAGGGCGACAATGAGCAGTTCTTC. This encodes CASSVAPSQGDNEQFF.